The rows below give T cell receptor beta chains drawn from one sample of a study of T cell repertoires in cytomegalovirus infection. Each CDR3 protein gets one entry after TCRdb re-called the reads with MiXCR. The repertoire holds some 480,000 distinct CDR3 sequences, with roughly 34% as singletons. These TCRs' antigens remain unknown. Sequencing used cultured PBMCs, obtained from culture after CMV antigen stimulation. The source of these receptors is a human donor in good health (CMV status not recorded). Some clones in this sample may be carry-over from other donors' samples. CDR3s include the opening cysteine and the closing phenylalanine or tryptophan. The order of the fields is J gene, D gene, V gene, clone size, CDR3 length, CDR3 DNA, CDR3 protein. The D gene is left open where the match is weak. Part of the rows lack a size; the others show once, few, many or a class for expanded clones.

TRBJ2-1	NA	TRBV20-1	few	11	TGCGCCCAGGGACTCCCCGATGAGCAGTTCTTC	CAQGLPDEQFF
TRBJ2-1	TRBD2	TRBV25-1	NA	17	TGTGCCAGCAGTGAATGGTCTAGGCTAGCGGGAGGGGATGAGCAGTTCTTC	CASSEWSRLAGGDEQFF
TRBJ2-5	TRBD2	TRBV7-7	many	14	TGTGCCAGCAGTCGACTAGCGGGAGAAGAGACCCAGTACTTC	CASSRLAGEETQYF
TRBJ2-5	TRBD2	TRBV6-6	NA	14	TGTGCCAGCAGTTGGGGGACTATCCAAGAGACCCAGTACTTC	CASSWGTIQETQYF
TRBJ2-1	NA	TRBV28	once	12	TGTGCCAGCAGCAATCCCCAAGGGGAGCAGTTCTTC	CASSNPQGEQFF
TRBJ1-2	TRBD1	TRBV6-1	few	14	TGTGCCAGCAGTTCTGCAGGGGGCGGCTATGGCTACACCTTC	CASSSAGGGYGYTF
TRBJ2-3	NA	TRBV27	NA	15	TGTGCCAGCAGTTCCTCGGGACGGAGTCCAGATACGCAGTATTTT	CASSSSGRSPDTQYF
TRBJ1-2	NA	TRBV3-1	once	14	TGTGCCAGCAGCGACACTGGAGGGGTCTATGGCTACACCTTC	CASSDTGGVYGYTF
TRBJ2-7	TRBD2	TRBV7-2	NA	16	TGTGCCAGCAGCTTAGTCCTAGCGGGGGGAGGCAACGAGCAGTACTTC	CASSLVLAGGGNEQYF
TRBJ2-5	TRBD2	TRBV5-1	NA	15	TGCGCCAGCAGCCCGGTAGCGGGAGGAGGAGAGACCCAGTACTTC	CASSPVAGGGETQYF
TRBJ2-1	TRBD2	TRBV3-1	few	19	TGTGCCAGCAGCCACTTTGGGACTAGCGGCAAAAACTCCTACAATGAGCAGTTCTTC	CASSHFGTSGKNSYNEQFF
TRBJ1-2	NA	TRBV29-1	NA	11	TGCAGCGTTGGTCCGGGTGATGGCTACACCTTC	CSVGPGDGYTF
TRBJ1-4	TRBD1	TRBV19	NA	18	TGTGCCAGAGGAGCAAGAGACAGGGAATCCTCAACTAATGAAAAACTGTTTTTT	CARGARDRESSTNEKLFF
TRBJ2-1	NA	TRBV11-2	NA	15	TGTGCCAGCAGCACCAGCCGGACGAACAGCAATGAGCAGTTCTTC	CASSTSRTNSNEQFF
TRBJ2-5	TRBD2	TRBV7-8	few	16	TGTGCCAGCAGCTCCCCGCGAGGACTAGTTTCGGAGACCCAGTACTTC	CASSSPRGLVSETQYF
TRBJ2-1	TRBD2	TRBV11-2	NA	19	TGTGCCAGCAGCTCTACCGGGACTAGCGGCCGGAGCTCCTACAATGAGCAGTTCTTC	CASSSTGTSGRSSYNEQFF
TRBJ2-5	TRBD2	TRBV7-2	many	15	TGTGCCAGCAGTTCGAGACTAGCGGGAGGAGAGACCCAGTACTTC	CASSSRLAGGETQYF
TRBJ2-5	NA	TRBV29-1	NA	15	TGCAGCGTTGAACCCAGGACCTCGTACCAAGAGACCCAGTACTTC	CSVEPRTSYQETQYF
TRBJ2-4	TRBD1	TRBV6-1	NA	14	TGTGCCAGCAGTGAAGGGACAGGCAAAAACATTCAGTACTTC	CASSEGTGKNIQYF
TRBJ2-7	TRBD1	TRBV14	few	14	TGTGCCAGCAGCCACGGGACAGGGCGATACGAGCAGTACTTC	CASSHGTGRYEQYF
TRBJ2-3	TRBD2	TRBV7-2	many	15	TGTGCCAGCAGCTCGGGACTAGAGGGGACAGATACGCAGTATTTT	CASSSGLEGTDTQYF
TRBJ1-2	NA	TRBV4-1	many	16	TGCGCCAGCAGCCAAGGGATGGCGACAGCTAACTATGGCTACACCTTC	CASSQGMATANYGYTF
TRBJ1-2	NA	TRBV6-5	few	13	TGTGCCAGCAGTTACGGAGGGAAGGCTGGCTACACCTTC	CASSYGGKAGYTF
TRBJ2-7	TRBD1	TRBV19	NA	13	TGTGCCAGTAGTATCCGGACAGGGACGGAGCAGTACTTC	CASSIRTGTEQYF
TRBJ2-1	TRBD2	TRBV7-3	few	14	TGTGCCAGCAGCCCGGGACTAGCGGAGAATGAGCAGTTCTTC	CASSPGLAENEQFF
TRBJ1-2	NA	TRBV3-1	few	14	TGTGCCAGCAGCCCCAGGCAGCCGCCTTATGGCTACACCTTC	CASSPRQPPYGYTF
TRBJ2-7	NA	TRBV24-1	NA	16	TGTGCCACCAGTGACGCTCAAACAGGGCGGCCCTACGAGCAGTACTTC	CATSDAQTGRPYEQYF
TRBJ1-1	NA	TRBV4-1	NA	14	TGCGCCAGCAGCCAAGTCGGGGAGGAGACTGAAGCTTTCTTT	CASSQVGEETEAFF
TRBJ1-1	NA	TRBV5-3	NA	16	TGTGCCTGCAGCCTGGTCGGGGATTGGAGGGGGACTGAAGCTTTCTTT	CACSLVGDWRGTEAFF
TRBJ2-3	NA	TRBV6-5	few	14	TGTGCCAGCAGTTACTCGTTCAGCACAGATACGCAGTATTTT	CASSYSFSTDTQYF
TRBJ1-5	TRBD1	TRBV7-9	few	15	TGTGCCAGCAGCTTTTTTGAGGGGGCCGGTCAGCCCCAGCATTTT	CASSFFEGAGQPQHF
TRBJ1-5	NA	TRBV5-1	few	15	TGCGCCAGCAGTCCCGGGACGCCGAGCAATCAGCCCCAGCATTTT	CASSPGTPSNQPQHF
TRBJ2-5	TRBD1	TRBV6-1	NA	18	TGTGCCAGCACCCGGGACAGGGGGCGACCAGTGGGGGAAGAGACCCAGTACTTC	CASTRDRGRPVGEETQYF
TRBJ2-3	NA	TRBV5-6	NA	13	TGTGCCAGCAGCTTCCAAACCGAGGATACGCAGTATTTT	CASSFQTEDTQYF
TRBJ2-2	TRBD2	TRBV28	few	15	TGTGCCAGCAGGGGCGGGAGGGCGAACACCGGGGAGCTGTTTTTT	CASRGGRANTGELFF
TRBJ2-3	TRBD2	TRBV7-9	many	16	TGTGCCATTTACTTTACGGCGGGGGAATTCACAGATACGCAGTATTTT	CAIYFTAGEFTDTQYF
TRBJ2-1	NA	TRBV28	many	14	TGTGCCAGCACTTCCGGTGGGGCTTACAATGAGCAGTTCTTC	CASTSGGAYNEQFF
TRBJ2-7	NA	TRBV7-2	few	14	TGTGCCAGCAGCCCAAACAGTCCGGTTTACGAGCAGTACTTC	CASSPNSPVYEQYF
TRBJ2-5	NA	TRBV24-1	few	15	TGTGCCACCAGTGAGTCTGGCAGTGATCAAGAGACCCAGTACTTC	CATSESGSDQETQYF